These T cell receptor beta chains were read from a single sample in a study of monozygotic twins with inflammatory bowel disease. TCRdb reprocessed the 5' RACE reads and reports one entry per CDR3 protein, with no DNA. Here the sample table reports just over 300,000 distinct CDR3 sequences. The sample comprised blood. The receptor source for this set is a human donor with ulcerative colitis or Crohn's disease, or a healthy co-twin of an affected twin (not recorded which). CDR3s include the opening cysteine and the closing phenylalanine or tryptophan. Each record gives: J gene, V gene, CDR3 length, CDR3 protein.

J gene: TRBJ2-6
V gene: TRBV4-3
CDR3 length: 14
CDR3 protein: CASSQASGANVLTF

J gene: TRBJ1-3
V gene: TRBV3-1
CDR3 length: 18
CDR3 protein: CASSHPARGACSGNTIYF

J gene: TRBJ1-6
V gene: TRBV10-3
CDR3 length: 12
CDR3 protein: CAISDLSSPLHF

J gene: TRBJ2-7
V gene: TRBV12-3/TRBV12-4
CDR3 length: 14
CDR3 protein: CASSLDQGAYEQYF

J gene: TRBJ2-6
V gene: TRBV6-1
CDR3 length: 16
CDR3 protein: CASSPSLGAGANVLTF

J gene: TRBJ2-1
V gene: TRBV27
CDR3 length: 15
CDR3 protein: CASSLLSSSYNEQFF

J gene: TRBJ2-3
V gene: TRBV11-2
CDR3 length: 15
CDR3 protein: CASSLALAGRDTQYF

J gene: TRBJ2-5
V gene: TRBV12-3/TRBV12-4
CDR3 length: 14
CDR3 protein: CASRAGQSQETQYF

J gene: TRBJ2-2
V gene: TRBV5-6
CDR3 length: 18
CDR3 protein: CASSSGLAGWGDTGELFF

J gene: TRBJ2-7
V gene: TRBV18
CDR3 length: 13
CDR3 protein: CASSPAQGYEQYF